Reported below is one T cell receptor beta chain. The trim removed 8 bases at V and 3 bases at J, leaving 7 bases unmatched. Germline CDR1 is PRHDT and CDR2 is FYEKMQ (reference sequence). This CDR3 has 15 residues. This sample was included in a study of blood T cell repertoires in COVID-19. Each recovered donor of Cohort 3 presented with two negative PCRs, clearance, or symptom resolution. In the original processing: Cell counts per sample came from amplifying reference gene primers. Measured with immunoSEQ multiplex PCR; TCRdb has only the in-frame clones, and not every one. The V and J calls and clone size are taken from that table; D and trimming were inferred from the DNA. The sample records more than 300,000 clones, more than 75% being singletons.

This TCR was recovered from a woman younger than 35 who had recovered from COVID-19. The sample consisted of PBMCs or T cells enriched from blood (not recorded which). This rearrangement joins TRBV13 to TRBJ2-2; 9 bases line up with TRBD1. The CDR3: CASAGQGDDTGELFF. The DNA for the CDR3 is TGTGCCAGCGCGGGACAGGGAGACGACACCGGGGAGCTGTTTTTT.